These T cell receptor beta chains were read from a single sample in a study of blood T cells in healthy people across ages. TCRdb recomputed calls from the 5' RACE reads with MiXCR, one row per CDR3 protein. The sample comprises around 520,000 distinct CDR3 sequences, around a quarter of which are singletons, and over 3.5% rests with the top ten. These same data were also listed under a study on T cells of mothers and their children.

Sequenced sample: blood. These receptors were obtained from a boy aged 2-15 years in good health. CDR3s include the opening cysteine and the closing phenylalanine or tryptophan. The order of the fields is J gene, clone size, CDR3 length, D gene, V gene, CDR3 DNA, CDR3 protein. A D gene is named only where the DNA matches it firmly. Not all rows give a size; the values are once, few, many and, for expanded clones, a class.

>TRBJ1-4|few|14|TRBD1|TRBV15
TGTGCCACCAGCAGAGATTACAGGGGCGAAAAACTGTTTTTT
CATSRDYRGEKLFF
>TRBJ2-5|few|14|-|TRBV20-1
TGCAGTGCTGCCCCTACGAGGGTCCAAGAGACCCAGTACTTC
CSAAPTRVQETQYF
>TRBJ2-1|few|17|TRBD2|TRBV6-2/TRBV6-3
TGTGCCAGCAGTCCCCTTAGCGGGAGATGGCCTAGTAATGAGCAGTTCTTC
CASSPLSGRWPSNEQFF
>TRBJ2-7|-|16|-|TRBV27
TGTGCCAGCAGTTTAACGGCTAGCGAAGTCTCCTACGAGCAGTACTTC
CASSLTASEVSYEQYF
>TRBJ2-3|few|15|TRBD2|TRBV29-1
TGCAGCCTTCTTGGGGGCGGGGGGGCCTCCGATACGCAGTATTTT
CSLLGGGGASDTQYF
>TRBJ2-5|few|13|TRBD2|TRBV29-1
TGCAGCGTCAATAGCGGGAGTATTGAGACCCAGTACTTC
CSVNSGSIETQYF
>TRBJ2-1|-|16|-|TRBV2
TGTGCCAGCAGTCCCAGGGAAGTATATTTGGGCGATGAGCAGTTCTTC
CASSPREVYLGDEQFF
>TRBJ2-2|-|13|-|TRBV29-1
TGCAGCGGTGGACAGCTCGTCACCGGGGAGCTGTTTTTT
CSGGQLVTGELFF
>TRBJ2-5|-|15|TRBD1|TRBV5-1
TGCGCCAGCAGCTTGGATCCAGGGGGCTTGGAGACCCAGTACTTC
CASSLDPGGLETQYF
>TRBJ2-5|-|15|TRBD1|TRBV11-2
TGTGCCAGCAGCTTAGATAGAGACAGGGCCGAGACCCAGTACTTC
CASSLDRDRAETQYF
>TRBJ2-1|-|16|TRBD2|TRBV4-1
TGCGCCAGCCGAGACGTGGGGGTAGCGGGAGGGCGGGAACAGTTCTTC
CASRDVGVAGGREQFF
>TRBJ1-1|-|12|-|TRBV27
TGTGCCAGCGGTCGGATGAACACTGAAGCTTTCTTT
CASGRMNTEAFF
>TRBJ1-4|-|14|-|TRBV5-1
TGCGCCAGCAGCTTGGAGCAGGGCCATGAAAAACTGTTTTTT
CASSLEQGHEKLFF
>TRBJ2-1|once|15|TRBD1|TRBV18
TGTGCCAGCTCCCTGGGGACAGGGGGTTACAATGAGCAGTCCTTC
CASSLGTGGYNEQSF
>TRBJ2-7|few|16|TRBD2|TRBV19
TGTGCCAGTAGTCCATCCGGGACTAGCGGGGGAGAAGAGCAGTACTTC
CASSPSGTSGGEEQYF
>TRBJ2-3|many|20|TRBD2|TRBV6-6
TGTGCCAGCAGTTACTCGGGGGTAGCGGGGGACCATCCAGCTCCAGATACGCAGTATTTT
CASSYSGVAGDHPAPDTQYF
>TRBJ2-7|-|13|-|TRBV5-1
TGCGCCAGCAGTTTTGACGGTTCCTACGAGCAGTACTTC
CASSFDGSYEQYF
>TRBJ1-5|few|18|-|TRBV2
TGTGCCAGCAGTGAGACGACAGAAGGCCTCGGCACCTATCAGCCCCAGCATTTT
CASSETTEGLGTYQPQHF
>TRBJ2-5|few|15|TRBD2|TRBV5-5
TGTGCCAGCAGCTTGACTAGCGGTACCCAAGAGACCCAGTACTTC
CASSLTSGTQETQYF
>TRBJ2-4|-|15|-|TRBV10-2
TGCGCCAGCAGTTACCAGGGGTTGGGCAAAAACATTCAGTACTTC
CASSYQGLGKNIQYF
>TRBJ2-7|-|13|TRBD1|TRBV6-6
TGTGCCAGCAACGACAGGGCCCCCTACGAGCAGTACTTC
CASNDRAPYEQYF
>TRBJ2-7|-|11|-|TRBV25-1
TGTGCCAGCAGTGGGCTATTCGAGCAGTACTTC
CASSGLFEQYF
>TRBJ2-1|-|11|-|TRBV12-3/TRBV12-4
TGTGCCAGCAGTTCCTTGAGGGGGCAGTTCTTC
CASSSLRGQFF
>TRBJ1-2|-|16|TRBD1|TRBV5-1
TGCGCCAGCAGCCATAACACACCAGGGGGCGGATATGGCTACACCTTC
CASSHNTPGGGYGYTF
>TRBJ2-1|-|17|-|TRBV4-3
TGCGCCAGCAGCCAAGGTCTCGGGGCTAGCTCCTACAATGAGCAGTTCTTC
CASSQGLGASSYNEQFF
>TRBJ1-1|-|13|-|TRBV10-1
TGCGCCAGCAGTGTGGGGGGGCCGACTGAAGCTTTCTTT
CASSVGGPTEAFF